The rows below give T cell receptor beta chains drawn from one sample of a study of vaccination and CD4 T cells after COVID-19. MiXCR was run by TCRdb on the PCR reads, yielding one entry per CDR3 protein. Of 12,000 to 15,000 distinct CDR3 sequences in the sample, 27% were seen once. No cognate antigen is known for these TCRs. The sequencing sample was made of CD4+ T cells from blood, cultured in vitro. The receptors come from a human donor who had recovered from COVID-19. Each CDR3 is given with its conserved first and last residue. D genes are given only for firm matches. For some rows the clone size is stated as once, few or many, or as a class when expanded; others skip it.

V gene	D gene	J gene	clone size	CDR3 DNA	CDR3 protein
TRBV30	NA	TRBJ1-1	few	TGTGCCTGGAGTAGGGGCCCCAACACTGAAGCTTTCTTT	CAWSRGPNTEAFF
TRBV5-5	NA	TRBJ2-7	NA	TGTGCCAGCAGCTTGACCAACAACTACGAGCAGTACTTC	CASSLTNNYEQYF
TRBV2	NA	TRBJ2-1	NA	TGTGCCAGCACCGTGGACAGTTACAATGAGCAGTTCTTC	CASTVDSYNEQFF
TRBV3-1	TRBD1	TRBJ1-6	few	TGTGCCAGCCGGACAGGGCGGTACTCACCCCTCCACTTT	CASRTGRYSPLHF
TRBV5-8	NA	TRBJ2-6	NA	TGTGCCAGCAGCTTGATTCCTGCTGGGGCCAACGTCCTGACTTTC	CASSLIPAGANVLTF
TRBV7-2	TRBD2	TRBJ2-3	NA	TGTGCCAGCAGCTTACCGGGGGGGCTCCCAGATACGCAGTATTTT	CASSLPGGLPDTQYF
TRBV7-9	NA	TRBJ2-4	few	TGTGCCAGCAGCTTAGCGTTTCGGGGATCCAAAAACATTCAGTACTTC	CASSLAFRGSKNIQYF
TRBV12-3/TRBV12-4	TRBD2	TRBJ2-1	NA	TGTGCCAGCAGTTTTGGCGATAGCGGGGGCGTCTCCTACAATGAGCAGTTCTTC	CASSFGDSGGVSYNEQFF
TRBV20-1	TRBD1	TRBJ1-2	NA	TGCAGTGCTGGAGACAGGGCGAACTATGGCTACACCTTC	CSAGDRANYGYTF
TRBV27	NA	TRBJ1-1	few	TGTGCCAGCAGTCCGACCAGGGGCTCCACTGAAGCTTTCTTT	CASSPTRGSTEAFF
TRBV19	TRBD1	TRBJ1-2	NA	TGTGCCAGTAGTCTGAGAGGACAGGGCGGCTATGACTACACCTTC	CASSLRGQGGYDYTF
TRBV4-1	NA	TRBJ1-2	NA	TGCGCCAGCAGCCAAGTATCACCTTTTAGTTCTGTTGGCTACACCTTC	CASSQVSPFSSVGYTF
TRBV12-3/TRBV12-4	NA	TRBJ2-1	NA	TGTGCCAGCAGTTTATTTTGGGGGCGGAATGAGCAGTTCTTC	CASSLFWGRNEQFF
TRBV12-3/TRBV12-4	NA	TRBJ1-2	NA	TGTGCCAGCAGTTTAGCAGAGGGCTATGGCTACACCTTC	CASSLAEGYGYTF
TRBV7-2	NA	TRBJ2-7	NA	TGTGCCAGCAGCTTAGGCGGGACATCCGAGCAGTACTTC	CASSLGGTSEQYF
TRBV10-1	NA	TRBJ1-1	NA	TGCGCCAGCATGGGTACGATGGGGACTGAAGCTTTCTTT	CASMGTMGTEAFF
TRBV5-1	NA	TRBJ1-2	few	TGCGCCAGCAGCTTGGTTCCCACAGACTATGGCTACACCTTC	CASSLVPTDYGYTF
TRBV7-8	TRBD1	TRBJ1-1	few	TGTGCCAGCATAGGGACAGGGAACACTGAAGCTTTCTTT	CASIGTGNTEAFF
TRBV11-3	TRBD1	TRBJ1-1	NA	TGTGCCAGCAGCCAGACAGGGGGGAACACTGAAGCTTTCTTT	CASSQTGGNTEAFF
TRBV5-1	NA	TRBJ2-5	few	TGCGCCAGCATGAATGTCAACCAAGAGACCCAGTACTTC	CASMNVNQETQYF
TRBV12-3/TRBV12-4	NA	TRBJ1-3	NA	TGTGCCAGCAGTTTACGGGGTACGGCTGGAAACACCATATATTTT	CASSLRGTAGNTIYF
TRBV20-1	NA	TRBJ1-6	NA	TGCAGTGCTAGAGTCGGGGAAAGGGACAATTCACCCCTCCACTTT	CSARVGERDNSPLHF
TRBV5-4	NA	TRBJ2-5	NA	TGTGCCAGCAGCTTGACGGGGGGCTGGGAGACCCAGTACTTC	CASSLTGGWETQYF
TRBV12-3/TRBV12-4	NA	TRBJ2-3	few	TGTGCCAGCAGTTTAAGTCGGGGCCGATCAGATACGCAGTATTTT	CASSLSRGRSDTQYF
TRBV2	TRBD1	TRBJ1-5	few	TGTGCCAGCAGTCCCACAGGGGATCGTCAGCCCCAGCATTTT	CASSPTGDRQPQHF
TRBV7-2	TRBD2	TRBJ2-7	NA	TGTGCCAGCAGCCACGGACTAGCACGGGAGCAGTACTTC	CASSHGLAREQYF
TRBV7-6	TRBD1	TRBJ2-7	few	TGTGCCAGCAGCCCCAAGCCGGGACAGGGGGTTGAGCAGTACTTC	CASSPKPGQGVEQYF
TRBV21-1	NA	TRBJ2-7	few	TGTGCCAGCAGCAAATTGGTCCGGGACAGGGGCAACGAGCAGTACTTC	CASSKLVRDRGNEQYF
TRBV29-1	NA	TRBJ1-2	NA	TGCAGCTCCGGGGGTGCCTATGGCTACACCTTC	CSSGGAYGYTF
TRBV7-9	NA	TRBJ1-2	few	TGTGCCAGCAGCTTATACCCCTATGGCTACACCTTC	CASSLYPYGYTF
TRBV29-1	NA	TRBJ2-5	NA	TGCAGCGTTGCCCCACCCCAAGAGACCCAGTACTTC	CSVAPPQETQYF
TRBV6-1	TRBD1	TRBJ2-4	few	TGTGCCAGCAGCCGGGACAGTTATGAACTAGCCAAAAACATTCAGTACTTC	CASSRDSYELAKNIQYF
TRBV19	TRBD1	TRBJ1-5	few	TGTGCCAGTAGTATAGCTGCGACAGGGCCCAGCAATCAGCCCCAGCATTTT	CASSIAATGPSNQPQHF
TRBV10-3	NA	TRBJ2-3	few	TGTGCCATCAGCGGTAAGGCAGATACGCAGTATTTT	CAISGKADTQYF
TRBV12-3/TRBV12-4	NA	TRBJ1-1	NA	TGTGCCAGCAGTTTAGCCGAGAACACTGAAGCTTTCTTT	CASSLAENTEAFF
TRBV5-6	NA	TRBJ2-1	NA	TGTGCCAGCAGGTTCCGGGACTCCCTCTACAATGAGCAGTTCTTC	CASRFRDSLYNEQFF
TRBV5-4	NA	TRBJ2-5	NA	TGTGCCAGCAGCTCCGCGACAGTTGGGAGGGAGACCCAGTACTTC	CASSSATVGRETQYF
TRBV6-1	NA	TRBJ1-4	few	TGTGCCAGCAGTCTTAATGAAAAACTGTTTTTT	CASSLNEKLFF